What follows are 2 T cell receptor beta chains derived from one specimen sequenced in a study of CD8 T cells in ankylosing spondylitis. TCRdb processed the 5' RACE reads anew with MiXCR; each CDR3 protein has one entry. Here the sample spans fewer than 400,000 distinct CDR3 sequences, about 14% being singletons. Sequences were obtained from blood, either unsorted or a sorted T cell fraction (not recorded which). These receptors all stem from a male donor with ankylosing spondylitis or in good health (not recorded which).

The CDR3 sequence: CASSLGWEEYF. As DNA, the CDR3 is TGTGCCAGCAGCTTAGGGTGGGAGGAGTACTTC. The gene calls are TRBV7-8 and TRBJ2-5, with a tentative D call TRBD2 (6 bases). The CDR3 sequence is 11 residues long. Trimming removed 1 base from V and 12 bases from J, with 9 bases in between. The germline V gene has CDR1 SGHVS and CDR2 FQNEAQ.

This clonotype has a single count. The chain combines TRBV20-1 with TRBJ2-7; the match to TRBD2 covers 11 bases. This CDR3 region has 14 residues. From germline, CDR1 is DFQATT and CDR2 SNEGSKA (reference sequence). V was pared by 4 bases and J by 7 bases, with 9 bases of the junction left unmatched. The chain's CDR3 is CSATVAGGPKEQYF. In nucleotides, the CDR3 is TGCAGTGCTACCGTAGCGGGAGGGCCGAAAGAGCAGTACTTC.